This entry lists 21 T cell receptor beta chains sequenced from one sample in a study of cytomegalovirus exposure and HLA in healthy donors. It was with 60 Vbeta and 13 Jbeta primers that the PCR ran. TCRdb's copy holds only in-frame clones and misses some; the assay was immunoSEQ multiplex PCR. The sample holds about 120,000 clones, roughly 76% seen once. The sample taken for sequencing was PBMCs. These TCRs come from a man aged 30-40 years in good health and CMV-seronegative.

The rearrangement links TRBV7-9 to TRBJ2-7, with 8 bases that match TRBD1. The J segment lost 4 bases and the V segment lost 1 base, leaving 6 bases of the junction unmatched. The CDR3 covers 15 residues. Germline lookup yields CDR1 SEHNR and CDR2 FQNEAQ (reference sequence). Here the CDR3 DNA reads TGTGCCAGCAGCTTAGGGACAGGGAAAACATACGAGCAGTACTTC. Translated, it gives CASSLGTGKTYEQYF.

J is TRBJ1-5 and V is TRBV7-8; 8 positions agree with TRBD1. V shed 5 bases, J shed 5 bases, and the junction held 8 bases outside the gene matches. CDR1 and CDR2 (germline): SGHVS, FQNEAQ. CDR3 length: 15 amino acids. The CDR3 loop reads CASSAYRGFDQPQHF. As DNA, the CDR3 is TGTGCCAGCAGCGCATACAGGGGGTTTGATCAGCCCCAGCATTTT.

V and J are TRBV11-3 and TRBJ1-1, with 7 bases that match TRBD1. V gave up 4 bases and J gave up 1 base; unmatched junction bases: 3. CDR3 length: 14 residues. Germline V lookup: CDR1 SGHNT, CDR2 YENEEA. The CDR3 is CASSSGQKNTEAFF. The CDR3 DNA reads TGTGCCAGCAGCTCGGGACAGAAGAACACTGAAGCTTTCTTT.

This clone turned up a few times. The chain links TRBV15 to TRBJ1-2; 8 bases are a match to TRBD1. The length of the CDR3 is 14 residues. After removal of 1 base from V and 8 bases from J, the junction contained 6 bases not matched to a gene. From germline, CDR1 is LNHNV and CDR2 YYDKDF (reference sequence). The CDR3 is CATSRAGTGGGYTF. CDR3 nucleotides: TGTGCCACCAGCAGAGCAGGAACAGGGGGAGGCTACACCTTC.

The chain employs TRBV6-1 and TRBJ1-1, with D unresolved. The CDR3 is 14 amino acids. The V gene's germline CDR1 is MNHNS and CDR2 SASEGT. The germline V and J ends were trimmed by 2 bases and 5 bases, with 12 bases remaining between them. The CDR3 reads CASSETWTGTEAFF. The CDR3 DNA follows: TGTGCCAGCAGTGAAACCTGGACGGGAACTGAAGCTTTCTTT.

The V gene is TRBV5-8, the J gene TRBJ2-1; TRBD2 agrees at 11 bases. The CDR3 extends over 18 amino acids. V lost 4 bases and J lost 3; bases outside the gene matches: 12. The V gene's germline CDR1 is SGHTS and CDR2 YDEGEE. In nucleotides, the CDR3 is TGTGCCAGCAGCCCGGGGGGACCTGGACTAGCGGGCTACAATGAGCAGTTCTTC. Its translation: CASSPGGPGLAGYNEQFF.

This clone came up a few times. The sample has other DNA sequences that encode this CDR3 too. V gene TRBV11-2 combines with J gene TRBJ2-3; 7 bases match TRBD2. The CDR3 is 13 residues long. Germline assignment: CDR1 SGHAT and CDR2 FQNNGV. V shed 5 bases and J 1 base; nucleotides not matched to a gene: 0. The CDR3 DNA sequence: TGTGCCAGCAGCCTAGCGGGCACAGATACGCAGTATTTT. Amino acids: CASSLAGTDTQYF.

The rearrangement joins TRBV5-1 to TRBJ2-5, with a weak D call TRBD1 (5 bases). The germline gives CDR1 SGHRS, CDR2 YFSETQ. The V end was cut by 4 bases, the J end by 5 bases, with 12 bases between. The CDR3 contains 13 residues. The CDR3 protein is CASSQGPGETQYF. The CDR3 DNA reads as TGCGCCAGCAGCCAAGGACCAGGGGAGACCCAGTACTTC.

The V call is TRBV27, the J call TRBJ2-3; TRBD1 is a possible D gene (6 bases). This CDR3 region has 15 residues. In germline, CDR1 is MNHEY, CDR2 SMNVEV (reference sequence). V was clipped by 0 bases and J by 0 bases, with 7 bases between them. This CDR3 is CASSLSRGSTDTQYF. The CDR3 coding sequence is TGTGCCAGCAGTTTATCGAGGGGGAGCACAGATACGCAGTATTTT.

This chain joins TRBV6-4 and TRBJ1-1; a weak D match, TRBD1 (6 bases). Per the germline V gene, CDR1 is MRHNA and CDR2 is SNTAGT. V lost 8 bases, J lost 0 bases, and 13 bases lay in between. The CDR3 has 14 amino acids. CDR3 in amino acids: CASPARGMNTEAFF. For the CDR3, the DNA is TGTGCCAGCCCCGCTAGGGGGATGAACACTGAAGCTTTCTTT.

The chain has TRBV28 and TRBJ1-4; tentatively, D is TRBD1 (5 bases). With 3 bases removed from V and 3 bases from J, the gap between germline ends came to 14 bases. Germline values: CDR1 MDHEN, CDR2 SYDVKM. The length of the CDR3 is 16 residues. The CDR3 spells CASSFSGRAANEKLFF. CDR3 in DNA: TGTGCCAGCAGTTTTTCAGGGAGGGCGGCTAATGAAAAACTGTTTTTT.

This sequence joins TRBV28 and TRBJ2-5; D remains ambiguous. CDR1 is MDHEN and CDR2 is SYDVKM in the germline V gene. The CDR3 is 13 amino acids. V was shortened by 6 bases and J by 2 bases, with 10 bases between the two germline ends. CDR3 loop: CASRPDWQETQYF. Written as DNA, the CDR3 is TGTGCCAGCAGGCCTGACTGGCAAGAGACCCAGTACTTC.

About this clone itself: One junction end does not reproduce the germline sequence, and a read error may be involved. This chain links TRBV6-1 with TRBJ1-1; a weak D match, TRBD1 (5 bases). In germline, CDR1 is MNHNS, CDR2 SASEGT. This CDR3 is built from 12 residues. The CDR3 protein is CASSEDLTGHSF. CDR3 sequence (DNA): TGTGCCAGCAGTGAAGACCTAACAGGTCACTCTTTT.

A remark on this clone: The same CDR3 can be traced to other DNA sequences in this sample. This rearrangement joins TRBV6-5 to TRBJ2-7, with TRBD1 identical over 8 bases. From germline, CDR1 is MNHEY and CDR2 SVGAGI. CDR3 length: 14 amino acids. J was trimmed by 0 bases and V by 2 bases; bases with no gene match: 0. The CDR3 DNA sequence: TGTGCCAGCAGTTACGGACAGGGCTCCTACGAGCAGTACTTC. Amino acids: CASSYGQGSYEQYF.

The chain couples TRBV2 to TRBJ2-1; 11 positions match TRBD2. Germline V CDR1 and CDR2: SNHLY, FYNNEI. The junction had 6 bases not matched to a gene; V was cut back by 8 bases and J by 3 bases. The CDR3 extends over 15 amino acids. CDR3 protein: CASWELAGDYNEQFF. The CDR3 nucleotides are TGTGCCAGCTGGGAACTAGCGGGGGACTACAATGAGCAGTTCTTC. Based on the CDR3 plus reference TRBV2 and TRBJ2-1, the full variable domain is EPEVTQTPSHQVTQMGQEVILRCVPISNHLYFYWYRQILGQKVEFLVSFYNNEISEKSEIFDDQFSVERPDGSNFTLKIRSTKLEDSAMYFCASWELAGDYNEQFFGPGTRLTVL.

This clone was found a few times. The genes are TRBV27 and TRBJ1-3; D is perhaps TRBD1 (5 bases). The CDR3 totals 17 residues. Trimming took 6 bases from V and 0 from J, leaving 18 bases between them. Germline V gene data show CDR1 as MNHEY and CDR2 as SMNVEV (reference sequence). The CDR3 protein is CASSSPPRDSSGNTIYF. The CDR3, as DNA: TGTGCCAGCAGCAGCCCCCCCCGCGACAGCTCTGGAAACACCATATATTTT.

This clone was recorded only once. V usage is TRBV28 and J usage is TRBJ2-3; D not certain. Per germline, CDR1 MDHEN and CDR2 SYDVKM. This CDR3 has 14 amino acids. Trimming stripped 2 bases from V and 0 bases from J, with 6 bases between. CDR3 region: CASSLSSSTDTQYF. DNA of the CDR3: TGTGCCAGCAGTTTAAGCTCTAGCACAGATACGCAGTATTTT.

This clone was recorded only once. The V call is TRBV28, the J call TRBJ1-2; D gene uncertain. The CDR3 is 14 residues long. Looked up from germline, CDR1 is MDHEN and CDR2 is SYDVKM. The V gene lost 2 bases and the J gene lost 4 bases, with 11 bases spanning the gap. The CDR3 nucleotides read TGTGCCAGCAGTTTAGGAGGGCTGGGCTATGGCTACACCTTC. It encodes CASSLGGLGYGYTF.

V is TRBV5-1 and J is TRBJ1-6; tentatively, D is TRBD1 (5 bases). This CDR3 has 16 amino acids. V was trimmed by 0 bases and J by 6 bases, leaving 13 bases between them. Per germline, CDR1 SGHRS and CDR2 YFSETQ. The CDR3 sequence: CASSLALGGSNSPLHF. For the CDR3, the DNA is TGCGCCAGCAGCTTGGCTCTCGGGGGTTCTAATTCACCCCTCCACTTT.

This chain connects TRBV5-1 to TRBJ2-3; 12 positions agree with TRBD2. Per the germline V gene, CDR1 is SGHRS and CDR2 is YFSETQ. The V and J ends lost 4 bases and 6 bases, in that order; junction bases with no gene match: 3. The CDR3 covers 14 residues. In nucleotides, the CDR3 is TGCGCCAGCAGCGGTGGGACTAGCGGGGATACGCAGTATTTT. Residues: CASSGGTSGDTQYF. Combining the CDR3 with reference TRBV5-1 and TRBJ2-3 gives the whole variable domain KAGVTQTPRYLIKTRGQQVTLSCSPISGHRSVSWYQQTPGQGLQFLFEYFSETQRNKGNFPGRFSGRQFSNSRSEMNVSTLELGDSALYLCASSGGTSGDTQYFGPGTRLTVL.

The chain recombines TRBV2 with TRBJ1-2; 8 positions agree with TRBD1. V shed 5 bases, J shed 4 bases, and the junction held 6 bases outside the gene matches. Germline-derived CDR1 and CDR2 are SNHLY and FYNNEI. The CDR3 spans 14 residues. The CDR3 DNA is TGTGCCAGCAGTCCACCGGGACAGGTCTATGGCTACACCTTC. This encodes CASSPPGQVYGYTF. Full variable domain (missing parts from reference TRBV2 and TRBJ1-2): EPEVTQTPSHQVTQMGQEVILRCVPISNHLYFYWYRQILGQKVEFLVSFYNNEISEKSEIFDDQFSVERPDGSNFTLKIRSTKLEDSAMYFCASSPPGQVYGYTFGSGTRLTVV.